This T cell receptor (beta chain) was recorded in a study of cytomegalovirus exposure and HLA in healthy donors. CDR3 size: 15 residues. Germline assignment: CDR1 MDHEN and CDR2 SYDVKM. Trimming pared 1 base from V and 4 bases from J, leaving 10 bases between. The PCR ran on 60 Vbeta and 13 Jbeta primers. Assay: immunoSEQ multiplex PCR; the TCRdb copy retains only in-frame clones and omits some. This table holds 150,000 to 200,000 clones, about four fifths found once. The J gene is TRBJ2-2, the V gene TRBV28; possibly TRBD1 for D (6 bases). This TCR came from a man between 18 and 35 years old in good health and CMV-seronegative. Material: PBMCs. The CDR3 sequence is CASSLSGAGTGELFF. Here the CDR3 DNA reads TGTGCCAGCAGTTTATCAGGGGCGGGCACCGGGGAGCTGTTTTTT.